This T cell receptor (beta chain) was obtained from a study of human T cells and chemical hapten exposure. Study-wide results and caveats: Every donor had alopecia, and their immune response may therefore differ from healthy people's.

Unique molecular identifiers were attached to individual cDNA molecules during library preparation. TCRdb reprocessed the RACE reads via MiXCR and lists one record per CDR3 protein. The table lists about 120,000 distinct CDR3 sequences, roughly 14% of them singletons. Details on this clonotype: What it binds is unknown.

Time point defined: pre-sensitization, week 0. The treatment is: therapeutic diphenylcyclopropenone sensitization with weekly scalp DPC. Each patch test followed a blood draw. Whole blood that had not been fractionated was the source of extracted total RNA. Trimming removed 0 bases from V and 10 bases from J, with 12 bases in between. Germline CDR1 reads DFQATT; CDR2 reads SNEGSKA (reference sequence). There are 12 residues in the CDR3. This specimen was whole blood, taken in connection with sensitization to the hapten diphenylcyclopropenone (DPC). This chain connects TRBV20-1 to TRBJ1-1; D ambiguous. The receptor was isolated from a woman between 18 and 29 years old with alopecia areata. Some clones in this sample may be carry-over from other donors' samples. The CDR3 DNA is TGCAGTGCTAGAGATGGCCCGGCAGGAGCTTTCTTT. Translated, it gives CSARDGPAGAFF.